These 15 T cell receptor beta chains were sequenced from one sample in a study of CD8 T cells in Susac syndrome. Random hexamers were used to reverse transcribe the RNA input (roughly 0.5 to 1 ug). TCRdb re-called the immunoSEQ multiplex PCR reads through MiXCR, storing one row per CDR3 protein. The table records over 200,000 distinct CDR3 sequences, over 90% of them present only once. Input material: CD4+ T cells from PBMCs. These receptor sequences come from a human donor with multiple sclerosis.

V usage is TRBV6-1 and J usage is TRBJ2-7, with unresolved D. V was pared by 6 bases and J by 5 bases, with 11 bases between. The CDR3 runs to 12 residues. The germline CDR1 and CDR2 sequences are MNHNS and SASEGT. CDR3 coding DNA: TGTGCCAGCAGGGATAGTTCGAACGAGCAGTACGTC. Its translation: CASRDSSNEQYV.

In nucleotides, the CDR3 is TGCAGTGCTAGATTGTCGCGGTCCTTCGTAGATACGCAGTATTTT. Its translation is CSARLSRSFVDTQYF. This chain links TRBV20-1 with TRBJ2-3; D is undetermined. The V and J ends lost 2 bases and 5 bases respectively, with 17 bases between them. Germline-derived CDR1 and CDR2 are DFQATT and SNEGSKA (reference sequence). This CDR3 comprises 15 residues.

V is TRBV20-1 and J is TRBJ2-5; 8 nucleotides align to TRBD1. This CDR3 is 15 amino acids long. With 3 bases clipped from V and 2 bases from J, the junction kept 8 bases outside the gene matches. Germline lookup yields CDR1 DFQATT and CDR2 SNEGSKA (reference sequence). The CDR3 sequence: CSASGQGIRQETQYF. DNA of the CDR3: TGCAGTGCTAGCGGACAGGGCATCCGACAAGAGACCCAGTACTTC.

The J gene is TRBJ1-5, the V gene TRBV7-2; a weak D match, TRBD1 (6 bases). Germline-derived CDR1 and CDR2 are SGHTA and FQGNSA. The CDR3 spans 16 residues. V was pared by 3 bases and J by 0 bases, with 12 bases between. The CDR3: CASSFTGLYSNQPQHF. The CDR3 DNA follows: TGTGCCAGCAGCTTTACAGGGTTGTATAGCAATCAGCCCCAGCATTTT. Full variable domain (remainder filled in from reference TRBV7-2 and TRBJ1-5): GAGVSQSPSNKVTEKGKDVELRCDPISGHTALYWYRQSLGQGLEFLIYFQGNSAPDKSGLPSDRFSAERTGGSVSTLTIQRTQQEDSAVYLCASSFTGLYSNQPQHFGDGTRLSIL.

V and J are TRBV2 and TRBJ2-5; D is undetermined. This CDR3 contains 11 residues. Germline assignment: CDR1 SNHLY and CDR2 FYNNEI. Trimming pared 6 bases from V and 2 bases from J, leaving 4 bases between. The CDR3 DNA reads as TGTGCCAGCAGGAATCAAGAGACCCAGTACTTC. It yields the protein CASRNQETQYF.

This rearrangement joins TRBV4-2 to TRBJ2-3; D remains unclear. This CDR3 comprises 16 residues. Germline values: CDR1 LGHNA, CDR2 YNFKEQ. V dropped 4 bases and J dropped 4 bases, with 18 bases sitting between them. The CDR3 is CASSPQDGDGPDTQYF. The CDR3 DNA is TGTGCCAGCAGCCCACAAGACGGTGACGGTCCAGATACGCAGTATTTT.

The V call is TRBV20-1, the J call TRBJ2-5, with 8 bases that match TRBD1. This CDR3 region has 13 residues. The germline V gene has CDR1 DFQATT and CDR2 SNEGSKA (reference sequence). V dropped 6 bases and J dropped 5; count of bases not matched to a gene: 8. CDR3 in amino acids: CSAPQGAGETQYF. The CDR3 DNA sequence: TGCAGTGCGCCCCAGGGGGCAGGCGAGACCCAGTACTTC.

The V and J genes are TRBV6-5 and TRBJ1-2; D not resolved. Germline V gene lookup returns CDR1 MNHEY and CDR2 SVGAGI. The CDR3 sequence is 13 residues long. V lost 7 bases to trimming and J lost 8 bases, with 17 bases between them. This chain's CDR3 is CASMEGSSFGYTF. Written as DNA, the CDR3 is TGTGCCAGCATGGAGGGCAGTTCCTTCGGCTACACCTTC.

This clonotype was seen just once. The chain uses TRBV12-3 or TRBV12-4 and TRBJ1-1; 9 nucleotides agree with TRBD1. The CDR3 spans 13 residues. Losses at the gene ends were 6 bases for V and 11 bases for J; bases not matched to a gene: 10. This chain's CDR3 is CASSRDRAVDAFF. Here the CDR3 DNA reads TGTGCCAGCAGCAGGGACAGGGCGGTCGACGCTTTCTTT.

V is TRBV20-1 and J is TRBJ2-5; 8 bases match TRBD1. This CDR3 has 12 residues. In germline, CDR1 is DFQATT, CDR2 SNEGSKA (reference sequence). J was trimmed by 6 bases and V by 5 bases; bases with no gene match: 5. CDR3 residues: CSASGQGKTQYF. The DNA for the CDR3 is TGCAGTGCTTCCGGACAGGGAAAGACCCAGTACTTC.

The genes are TRBV6-5 and TRBJ1-1; D remains ambiguous. Germline CDR1 MNHEY, CDR2 SVGAGI. The CDR3 is 16 amino acids. V was cut by 0 bases and J by 6 bases, with 17 bases left in between. The CDR3 DNA is TGTGCCAGCAGTTACTCGAGGACCGGGTCAAGGGCTGAAGCTTTCTTT. It is translated as CASSYSRTGSRAEAFF.

The chain is built from TRBV29-1 and TRBJ2-7; D gene uncertain. The V end lost 1 base, the J end lost 0 bases, and 4 bases lay between the germline ends. Germline values: CDR1 SQVTM, CDR2 ANQGSEA. The CDR3 runs to 12 residues. The DNA for the CDR3 is TGCAGCGTTGAAGGGGTCTCCTACGAGCAGTACTTC. Translation: CSVEGVSYEQYF.

The V and J genes are TRBV5-1 and TRBJ2-1, with D maybe TRBD2 (6 bases). Germline assignment: CDR1 SGHRS and CDR2 YFSETQ. CDR3 length equals 16 residues. V gave up 3 bases and J gave up 7 bases, with 20 bases separating them. CDR3 coding DNA: TGCGCCAGCAGCTATGAACTAGCTTACCCCCCTAATGAGCAGTTCTTC. Translated, it gives CASSYELAYPPNEQFF.

The chain uses TRBV9 and TRBJ1-1; no definite D call. V was shortened by 3 bases and J by 4 bases, with 13 bases between the two germline ends. CDR3 length equals 14 residues. CDR1 is SGDLS and CDR2 is YYNGEE in the germline V gene. CDR3 DNA: TGTGCCAGCAGCGGCGGCCGAGCAGGCACTGAAGCTTTCTTT. It is translated as CASSGGRAGTEAFF.

The rearrangement links TRBV29-1 to TRBJ1-1; D remains ambiguous. The CDR3 contains 10 residues. Trimming shortened V by 5 bases and J by 3 bases, and 4 bases separated the two germline ends. Germline V gene sequence: CDR1 SQVTM, CDR2 ANQGSEA. The CDR3: CSVRDTEAFF. The CDR3, as DNA: TGCAGCGTTCGGGACACTGAAGCTTTCTTT.